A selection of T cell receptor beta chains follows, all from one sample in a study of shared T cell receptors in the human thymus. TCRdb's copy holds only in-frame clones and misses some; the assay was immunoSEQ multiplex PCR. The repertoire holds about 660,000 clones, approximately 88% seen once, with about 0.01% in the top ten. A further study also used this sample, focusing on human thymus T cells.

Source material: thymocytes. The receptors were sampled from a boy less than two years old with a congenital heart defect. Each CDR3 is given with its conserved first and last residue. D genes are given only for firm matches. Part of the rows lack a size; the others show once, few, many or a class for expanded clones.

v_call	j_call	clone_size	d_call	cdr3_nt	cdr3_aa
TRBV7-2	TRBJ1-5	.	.	TGTGCCAGCAGCGAACGTTGGGGGGTCAATCAGCCCCAGCATTTT	CASSERWGVNQPQHF
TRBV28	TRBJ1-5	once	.	TGTGCCAGCAGTTCCGGGGTCTCTAGCAATCAGCCCCAGCATTTT	CASSSGVSSNQPQHF
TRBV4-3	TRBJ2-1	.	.	TGCGCCAGCAGCCAAGCCAAGGCGCCAGGTTACAATGAGCAGTTCTTC	CASSQAKAPGYNEQFF
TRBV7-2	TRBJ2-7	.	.	TGTGCCAGCAGCTTAGAGAGGCCGATCACCTACGAGCAGTACTTC	CASSLERPITYEQYF
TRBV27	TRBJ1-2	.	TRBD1	TGTGCCAGCAGTTTCTCCGGGACAGGGCCTAACTATGGCTACACCTTC	CASSFSGTGPNYGYTF
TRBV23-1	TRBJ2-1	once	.	TGCGCCAGCAGTCAGACTCAGGCGACTAGACCTTACAATGAGCAGTTCTTC	CASSQTQATRPYNEQFF
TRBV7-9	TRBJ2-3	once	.	TGTGCCAGCAGCTTAGCTGCTAGCCCCACAGATACGCAGTATTTT	CASSLAASPTDTQYF
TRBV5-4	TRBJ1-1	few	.	TGTGCCAGCAGCTTGGTGGGTCCAGGGCCCACGCAGAACACTGAAGCTTTCTTT	CASSLVGPGPTQNTEAFF
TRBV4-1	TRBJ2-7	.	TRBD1	TGCGCCAGCAGCCAAGATCAAACAGGGGCCCCTAGTGGCGAGCAGTACTTC	CASSQDQTGAPSGEQYF
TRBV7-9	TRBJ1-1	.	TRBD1	TGTGCCAGCAGCTCAGGGGGGACAGGGGACACTGAAGCTTTCTTT	CASSSGGTGDTEAFF
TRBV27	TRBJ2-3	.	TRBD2	TGTGCCAGCAGCAATGGGACTAGCGGGGGGCTGCACCCAGATACGCAGTATTTT	CASSNGTSGGLHPDTQYF